One and the same sample provided the 21 T cell receptor beta chains below, sequenced in a study of cytomegalovirus exposure and HLA in healthy donors (dated by TCRdb to 2016 to 2017). Library preparation used the immunoSEQ multiplex PCR assay. The multiplex PCR relied on a mix of 60 forward primers for TCR Vbeta segments and 13 reverse primers for TCR Jbeta segments. Imported from immuneACCESS, the table was reduced by TCRdb to in-frame sequences with V and J called. These copies leave out some clones; in studies compared against another copy, an unresolved V gene accounts for under half, and the cause of the remainder is not known. This sample's records show tens of thousands of clones. Clones ranked in the top ten supply more than 9% of the sample. The specimen sequenced was PBMCs. The receptor set was obtained from a woman aged 55-70 years in good health and CMV-seropositive.

This chain links TRBV6-5 with TRBJ1-4; 9 bases line up with TRBD1. Germline assignment: CDR1 MNHEY and CDR2 SVGAGI. The CDR3 is made up of 14 amino acids. V lost 7 bases, J lost 8 bases, and 8 bases stayed unmatched. The CDR3 nucleotides are TGTGCCAGCACCCCGGGACAGGGTCTGGAAAAACTGTTTTTT. As protein: CASTPGQGLEKLFF.

The CDR3 bases are TGTGCCAGCTCACCACCCGGGACAGACTACGAGCAGTACTTC. Its translation is CASSPPGTDYEQYF. The chain employs TRBV18 and TRBJ2-7, with 7 bases identical to TRBD1. Germline V gene data show CDR1 as KGHSH and CDR2 as LQKENI. This CDR3 has 14 amino acids. The junction had 2 bases not matched to a gene; V was cut back by 0 bases and J by 3 bases.

The chain recombines TRBV10-1 with TRBJ1-1; TRBD1 matches 11 bases. Trimming cost V 6 bases and J 6 bases; bases outside gene matches: 6. The CDR3 runs 14 residues. Germline lookup yields CDR1 WNHNN and CDR2 SYGVQD (reference sequence). The chain's CDR3 is CASRGQGVGAEAFF. In DNA form, the CDR3 reads TGCGCCAGCAGGGGACAGGGGGTCGGGGCTGAAGCTTTCTTT.

The chain couples TRBV11-1 to TRBJ1-3; D unclear. V was clipped by 5 bases and J by 0 bases, with 8 bases between them. The germline gives CDR1 SGHAT, CDR2 FQDESV (reference sequence). The CDR3 covers 14 residues. The CDR3 sequence is CASSHSVSGNTIYF. In DNA, the CDR3 is TGTGCCAGCAGCCACAGTGTCTCTGGAAACACCATATATTTT.

This chain connects TRBV29-1 to TRBJ1-1; 8 bases align to TRBD1. CDR3 length: 13 amino acids. Germline V gene data show CDR1 as SQVTM and CDR2 as ANQGSEA. The V and J ends lost 3 bases and 3 bases, in that order; junction bases with no gene match: 3. CDR3 protein: CSVDPDRDTEAFF. The CDR3 DNA follows: TGCAGCGTTGACCCGGACAGGGACACTGAAGCTTTCTTT.

This chain joins TRBV18 and TRBJ2-5; possibly TRBD1 for D (6 bases). The germline CDR1 and CDR2 sequences are KGHSH and LQKENI. V shed 5 bases and J shed 4 bases, with 17 bases lying between them. The CDR3 sequence is 15 residues long. CDR3 coding DNA: TGTGCCAGCTCAACATACAGGGAGAGTTCAGAGACCCAGTACTTC. Residues: CASSTYRESSETQYF.

The chain links TRBV5-1 to TRBJ1-3; D gene unclear. Trimming took off 3 bases at V and 0 bases at J, with 13 bases between the two ends. CDR3 size: 16 residues. Germline CDR1 reads SGHRS; CDR2 reads YFSETQ. The CDR3 coding sequence is TGCGCCAGCAGCTCCGCCTTTCGGGACTCTGGAAACACCATATATTTT. This encodes CASSSAFRDSGNTIYF. Full variable domain (remainder filled in from reference TRBV5-1 and TRBJ1-3): KAGVTQTPRYLIKTRGQQVTLSCSPISGHRSVSWYQQTPGQGLQFLFEYFSETQRNKGNFPGRFSGRQFSNSRSEMNVSTLELGDSALYLCASSSAFRDSGNTIYFGEGSWLTVV.

The genes are TRBV18 and TRBJ1-5; D not certain. CDR1 KGHSH and CDR2 LQKENI come from the germline V gene. V was clipped by 3 bases and J by 3 bases, with 9 bases between them. This CDR3 is built from 14 residues. CDR3 loop: CASSPAEHNQPQHF. The CDR3 region has the DNA TGTGCCAGCTCACCTGCGGAGCACAATCAGCCCCAGCATTTT.

The CDR3 coding sequence is TGTGCCAGCAGTTACTCGGGGGGCGCCGGGGAGCTGTTTTTT. Translation: CASSYSGGAGELFF. V is TRBV27 and J is TRBJ2-2, with D perhaps matching TRBD2 (7 bases). There are 14 residues in the CDR3. Germline loops: CDR1 MNHEY, CDR2 SMNVEV (reference sequence). Between the trimmed V and J ends, which lost 4 bases and 6 bases, there was a span of 12 bases.

The CDR3: CAIWMAAYNEQFF. The DNA of the CDR3 is TGTGCCATCTGGATGGCGGCCTACAATGAGCAGTTCTTC. The V gene is TRBV10-3, the J gene TRBJ2-1; D not certain. Trimming pared 8 bases from V and 2 bases from J, leaving 10 bases between. Germline CDR1 reads ENHRY; CDR2 reads SYGVKD. The CDR3 is 13 residues long.

The chain couples TRBV5-1 to TRBJ1-5; D is uncertain. CDR3 length: 15 amino acids. Germline CDR1 is SGHRS and CDR2 is YFSETQ. V lost 6 bases and J lost 7, with 20 bases in between. The chain's CDR3 is CASTPSSRVWQPQHF. The CDR3 DNA follows: TGCGCCAGCACTCCGTCATCCCGGGTATGGCAGCCCCAGCATTTT.

V and J are TRBV27 and TRBJ1-2; D is undetermined. The ends were cut back, 2 bases at V and 0 bases at J, with 19 bases in the middle. There are 18 residues in the CDR3. From germline, CDR1 is MNHEY and CDR2 SMNVEV (reference sequence). The DNA of the CDR3 is TGTGCCAGCAGTTTAGTCCCTCTAGGAAGCAAAGCTAACTATGGCTACACCTTC. Its translation is CASSLVPLGSKANYGYTF.

The chain recombines TRBV2 with TRBJ1-2; 7 bases line up with TRBD1. V shed 6 bases and J 4 bases; nucleotides not matched to a gene: 5. There are 13 residues in the CDR3. Germline V gives CDR1 SNHLY, CDR2 FYNNEI. The DNA for the CDR3 is TGTGCCAGCAGGGGGACAGCCACCTATGGCTACACCTTC. Translated, it gives CASRGTATYGYTF. The whole variable domain, remainder taken from reference TRBV2 and TRBJ1-2, is EPEVTQTPSHQVTQMGQEVILRCVPISNHLYFYWYRQILGQKVEFLVSFYNNEISEKSEIFDDQFSVERPDGSNFTLKIRSTKLEDSAMYFCASRGTATYGYTFGSGTRLTVV.

The chain uses TRBV10-3 and TRBJ2-5; 8 bases agree with TRBD2. The junction had 2 bases not matched to a gene; V was cut back by 6 bases and J by 5 bases. The CDR3 sequence is 12 residues long. Germline CDR1 ENHRY, CDR2 SYGVKD. This CDR3 reads CAISVAGETQYF. For the CDR3, the DNA is TGTGCCATCAGCGTAGCGGGGGAGACCCAGTACTTC.

The chain has TRBV19 and TRBJ1-1; possibly TRBD1 for D (5 bases). Per germline, CDR1 LNHDA and CDR2 SQIVND (reference sequence). V lost 2 bases and J 3 bases, leaving 10 bases between the germline ends. This CDR3 is 14 amino acids long. The CDR3: CASSIRGDDTEAFF. The CDR3 region has the DNA TGTGCCAGTAGTATAAGGGGCGACGACACTGAAGCTTTCTTT.

The chain uses TRBV5-1 and TRBJ2-3, with D possibly being TRBD1 (6 bases). The CDR3 runs to 13 residues. Germline lookup yields CDR1 SGHRS and CDR2 YFSETQ. V was pared by 6 bases and J by 2 bases, with 10 bases between. As DNA, the CDR3 is TGCGCCAGCACGACAGGACCCACAGATACGCAGTATTTT. Translation: CASTTGPTDTQYF.

The chain couples TRBV7-9 to TRBJ2-3, with 8 bases fitting TRBD1. With V trimmed by 5 bases and J by 8 bases, 12 bases remained unmatched. CDR1 and CDR2 (germline): SEHNR, FQNEAQ (reference sequence). This CDR3 has 15 residues. The CDR3 spells CASSLDRDRGVTQYF. The CDR3 DNA is TGTGCCAGCAGCCTGGACAGGGACAGAGGAGTTACGCAGTATTTT. The full variable domain, in which reference TRBV7-9 and TRBJ2-3 provide the parts outside the CDR3, is DTGVSQNPRHKITKRGQNVTFRCDPISEHNRLYWYRQTLGQGPEFLTYFQNEAQLEKSRLLSDRFSAERPKGSFSTLEIQRTEQGDSAMYLCASSLDRDRGVTQYFGPGTRLTVL.

CDR3 region: CASSYSGVNEAFF. CDR3 coding DNA: TGTGCCAGCAGTTACTCGGGAGTAAATGAAGCTTTCTTT. The chain is built from TRBV6-5 and TRBJ1-1; D is unclear. The CDR3 sequence is 13 residues long. The V and J ends lost 0 bases and 7 bases respectively, with 9 bases between them. Germline CDR1 reads MNHEY; CDR2 reads SVGAGI.

This chain uses TRBV4-3 with TRBJ1-6; perhaps TRBD1 as D (6 bases). In germline, CDR1 is LGHNA, CDR2 YSLEER. V was pared by 0 bases and J by 2 bases, with 8 bases between. The CDR3 loop spans 16 amino acids. The CDR3 DNA reads as TGCGCCAGCAGCCAAGAGACAGGCGCCTATAATTCACCCCTCCACTTT. Translation gives CASSQETGAYNSPLHF.

This rearrangement joins TRBV5-6 to TRBJ1-2, with a tentative D call TRBD1 (5 bases). V shed 4 bases and J shed 3 bases, with 13 bases lying between them. Germline V gene sequence: CDR1 SGHDT, CDR2 YYEEEE. CDR3 length: 14 amino acids. This CDR3 reads CASSIRGLDYGYTF. The CDR3 DNA reads TGTGCCAGCAGCATAAGGGGTCTCGACTATGGCTACACCTTC.

This chain links TRBV29-1 with TRBJ2-2; a weak D match, TRBD2 (7 bases). The CDR3 is 15 residues long. The V gene's germline CDR1 is SQVTM and CDR2 ANQGSEA. V was shortened by 3 bases and J by 3 bases, with 14 bases between the two germline ends. The CDR3 DNA is TGCAGCGTTGATGGGGGGGGCAGTTACACCGGGGAGCTGTTTTTT. This translates into CSVDGGGSYTGELFF.